This T cell receptor beta chain was captured in a study of OX40 agonist ivuxolimab in advanced cancers. Turning to the study itself: Ivuxolimab, which is an agonistic anti-OX40 (CD134) antibody, was administered to the patients. Partial responses occurred in Three dose-escalation patients, one with hepatocellular carcinoma and two with cutaneous melanoma.

Data came from immunoSEQ multiplex PCR; TCRdb stores just in-frame clones and leaves some out. The table includes some 30,000 clones, around 90% detected once. From germline, CDR1 is LNHDA and CDR2 SQIVND (reference sequence). This CDR3 comprises 13 residues. The J segment lost 5 bases and the V segment lost 3 bases, leaving 3 bases of the junction unmatched. As for this clone: Its antigen is currently unknown.

Study conclusions and caveats: With doses of 0.1 to 3.0 mg/kg, CD4+ and CD8+ blood T cells had undergone clonal expansion by week 6.

The cohort excluded patients with autoimmune disease history or systemic immunosuppression. The clonotype originates from an adult with an advanced solid tumor such as melanoma, head and neck, liver or kidney cancer. Source: CD4+ or CD8+ T cells sorted from blood, taken in a trial of the OX40 agonist ivuxolimab. The chain joins TRBV19 to TRBJ2-7, with 8 positions matching TRBD1. The CDR3 nucleotides read TGTGCCAGTAGTATGAACAGGGGGAACGAGCAGTACTTC. The encoded protein is CASSMNRGNEQYF.